These 23 T cell receptor beta chains were sequenced from one sample in a study of beta chain features in type 1 diabetes. Study findings and constraints: TCRB CDR3s were moderately but significantly shorter in Type 1 diabetes patients in all four CD4+ subsets.

For these receptors, no antigen is known. The whole isolated RNA underwent reverse transcription, so sequencing captured expressed TCRB transcripts. Clones were sequenced by immunoSEQ multiplex PCR, and TCRdb holds only the in-frame ones, with some missing. The sample yields 300,000 to 350,000 clones, less than 15% seen once. The material sequenced was naive CD4+ T cells from blood. Receptors were obtained from a woman aged 18-29 years with type 1 diabetes.

In its sample, this clone was seen a few times. The chain links TRBV15 to TRBJ2-7; 8 bases are a match to TRBD2. CDR3 length: 14 residues. The junction had 8 bases not matched to a gene; V was cut back by 5 bases and J by 5 bases. The germline CDR1 and CDR2 sequences are LNHNV and YYDKDF (reference sequence). The CDR3 sequence is CATSDSRGGNEQYF. DNA of the CDR3: TGTGCCACCAGCGACTCCCGGGGGGGCAACGAGCAGTACTTC.

The J gene is TRBJ2-3, the V gene TRBV5-1, with 7 bases that match TRBD1. Trimming at V came to 2 bases and at J to 4 bases, leaving 4 bases not matched to a gene. The CDR3 totals 14 residues. Germline CDR1 SGHRS, CDR2 YFSETQ. The CDR3 coding sequence is TGCGCCAGCAGCTTAGACAGGGCCCCAGATACGCAGTATTTT. Protein: CASSLDRAPDTQYF. Full variable domain (outside the CDR3, taken from reference TRBV5-1 and TRBJ2-3): KAGVTQTPRYLIKTRGQQVTLSCSPISGHRSVSWYQQTPGQGLQFLFEYFSETQRNKGNFPGRFSGRQFSNSRSEMNVSTLELGDSALYLCASSLDRAPDTQYFGPGTRLTVL.

A remark on this clone: At the DNA level, this CDR3 is encoded by other sequences in the same sample as well. The chain recombines TRBV28 with TRBJ2-7; the D is unclear. This CDR3 is built from 11 residues. From germline, CDR1 is MDHEN and CDR2 SYDVKM. V was cut by 8 bases and J by 2 bases, with 7 bases left in between. The CDR3 DNA is TGTGCCAGCGGTGGAGCCTACGAGCAGTACTTC. Translation gives CASGGAYEQYF.

This chain connects TRBV7-2 to TRBJ1-1, with D hard to call. The V gene lost 4 bases and the J gene lost 1 base, with 7 bases spanning the gap. There are 13 residues in the CDR3. The germline gives CDR1 SGHTA, CDR2 FQGNSA. The CDR3 reads CASSSTGNTEAFF. CDR3 bases: TGTGCCAGCAGCTCCACGGGGAACACTGAAGCTTTCTTT.

This chain joins TRBV28 and TRBJ2-7; 8 nucleotides align to TRBD2. This CDR3 spans 15 amino acids. V shed 6 bases and J 2 bases; nucleotides not matched to a gene: 9. Germline CDR1 reads MDHEN; CDR2 reads SYDVKM. CDR3 in DNA: TGTGCCAGCAGCTCGCCGGCGGGAGGCGCCTACGAGCAGTACTTC. It is translated as CASSSPAGGAYEQYF.

This clone was seen only a few times. CDR3 nucleotides: TGCAGCGTTGTAAAAGGGGCGAACACTGAAGCTTTCTTT. Its translation is CSVVKGANTEAFF. The chain joins TRBV29-1 to TRBJ1-1; D might be TRBD1 (5 bases). CDR1 and CDR2 (germline): SQVTM, ANQGSEA. The V and J ends lost 4 bases and 1 base respectively, with 10 bases between them. The CDR3 has 13 residues.

This clone has only a few counts. The gene calls are TRBV19 and TRBJ2-5; 9 nucleotides align to TRBD1. Trimming removed 6 bases from V and 6 bases from J; junction bases left unmatched: 8. Germline-derived CDR1 and CDR2 are LNHDA and SQIVND (reference sequence). CDR3 length equals 14 residues. The CDR3 spells CASSIGTGRQTQYF. The CDR3 coding sequence is TGTGCCAGTAGCATCGGGACAGGGAGACAGACCCAGTACTTC.

The chain is built from TRBV27 and TRBJ2-3; D is unclear. Germline assignment: CDR1 MNHEY and CDR2 SMNVEV (reference sequence). The V gene lost 2 bases and the J gene lost 2 bases, with 8 bases spanning the gap. The CDR3 runs 14 residues. This CDR3 reads CASSLRSTTDTQYF. CDR3 DNA sequence: TGTGCCAGCAGTTTACGGAGTACCACAGATACGCAGTATTTT.

The sample holds a few counts of this clone. The chain combines TRBV5-1 with TRBJ2-2, with 7 bases aligning to TRBD2. Germline CDR1 reads SGHRS; CDR2 reads YFSETQ. The CDR3 runs 15 residues. The junction had 8 bases not matched to a gene; V was cut back by 7 bases and J by 2 bases. The CDR3 here is CASSMVGLNTGELFF. DNA for the CDR3: TGCGCCAGCTCTATGGTGGGACTAAACACCGGGGAGCTGTTTTTT. Full variable domain (outside the CDR3, taken from reference TRBV5-1 and TRBJ2-2): KAGVTQTPRYLIKTRGQQVTLSCSPISGHRSVSWYQQTPGQGLQFLFEYFSETQRNKGNFPGRFSGRQFSNSRSEMNVSTLELGDSALYLCASSMVGLNTGELFFGEGSRLTVL.

The rearrangement uses TRBV28 and TRBJ2-7, with 7 bases lining up with TRBD2. V gave up 6 bases and J gave up 0 bases; unmatched junction bases: 5. CDR3 size: 14 residues. Germline CDR1 is MDHEN and CDR2 is SYDVKM. The CDR3 DNA follows: TGTGCCAGCAGGCTCGGGGGGAGCTCCTACGAGCAGTACTTC. Its protein is CASRLGGSSYEQYF. Supplemented by reference TRBV28 and TRBJ2-7, the full variable domain reads DVKVTQSSRYLVKRTGEKVFLECVQDMDHENMFWYRQDPGLGLRLIYFSYDVKMKEKGDIPEGYSVSREKKERFSLILESASTNQTSMYLCASRLGGSSYEQYFGPGTRLTVT.

This clone was found a few times. The chain is built from TRBV7-9 and TRBJ2-7, with 8 positions matching TRBD2. Trimming took 5 bases from V and 2 from J; bases not matched to a gene: 5. Germline CDR1 and CDR2: SEHNR and FQNEAQ (reference sequence). CDR3 length: 14 amino acids. DNA of the CDR3: TGTGCCAGCAGCCGGCGGGGGGTTCCCTACGAGCAGTACTTC. Its protein product is CASSRRGVPYEQYF.

This chain connects TRBV9 to TRBJ2-3; D unclear. V was clipped by 7 bases and J by 4 bases, with 16 bases between them. The CDR3 loop spans 14 amino acids. CDR1 and CDR2 from the germline V gene are SGDLS and YYNGEE. In DNA form, the CDR3 reads TGTGCCAGCTCGCAGCAGCCAGGTGCAGATACGCAGTATTTT. Encoded protein: CASSQQPGADTQYF. The full variable domain, with the rest looked up from reference TRBV9 and TRBJ2-3, is DSGVTQTPKHLITATGQRVTLRCSPRSGDLSVYWYQQSLDQGLQFLIQYYNGEERAKGNILERFSAQQFPDLHSELNLSSLELGDSALYFCASSQQPGADTQYFGPGTRLTVL.

Only a few counts were recorded for this clone. CDR3 sequence reads: CASSGASGITDTQYF. CDR3 bases: TGTGCCAGCAGCGGGGCTAGCGGTATCACAGATACGCAGTATTTT. V is TRBV7-9 and J is TRBJ2-3; 7 bases agree with TRBD2. The V gene's germline CDR1 is SEHNR and CDR2 FQNEAQ (reference sequence). Germline trimming cut 5 bases from V and 2 bases from J; bases unmatched to any gene: 7. The CDR3 contains 15 residues.

The DNA for the CDR3 is TGTGCCAGCAGTGCCGGCGAAAGGGGCACTGAAGCTTTCTTT. Translation gives CASSAGERGTEAFF. This chain links TRBV2 with TRBJ1-1; perhaps TRBD1 as D (5 bases). This CDR3 is 14 amino acids long. V shed 4 bases and J shed 4 bases, with 13 bases lying between them. Per germline, CDR1 SNHLY and CDR2 FYNNEI.

V gene TRBV2 combines with J gene TRBJ2-5; a possible D gene is TRBD2 (6 bases). Trimming stripped 6 bases from V and 1 base from J, with 15 bases between. The CDR3 is 15 residues long. The V gene's germline CDR1 is SNHLY and CDR2 FYNNEI. CDR3 loop: CASSVRLAPQETQYF. The CDR3 DNA reads as TGTGCCAGCAGCGTGCGGCTAGCGCCCCAAGAGACCCAGTACTTC.

The V call is TRBV5-1, the J call TRBJ2-3; 13 nucleotides agree with TRBD2. The germline gives CDR1 SGHRS, CDR2 YFSETQ. Trimming cost V 1 base and J 4 bases; bases outside gene matches: 6. The CDR3 is 17 amino acids. As DNA, the CDR3 is TGCGCCAGCAGCTTGTCCCAACTAGCGGGAGGGCCAGATACGCAGTATTTT. Encoded protein: CASSLSQLAGGPDTQYF.

The table lists this clone with a few counts. This sequence joins TRBV6-6 and TRBJ2-7; a weak D match, TRBD2 (6 bases). The CDR3 extends over 14 amino acids. The V and J ends lost 6 bases and 0 bases respectively, with 12 bases between them. Germline values: CDR1 MNHNY, CDR2 SVGAGI (reference sequence). The CDR3 spells CASSPRGGSYEQYV. In DNA form, the CDR3 reads TGTGCCAGCAGCCCACGGGGAGGCTCCTACGAGCAGTACGTC.

This clone was counted a few times. The gene calls are TRBV9 and TRBJ2-1; 12 bases agree with TRBD2. The J segment lost 6 bases and the V segment lost 4 bases, leaving 2 bases of the junction unmatched. The CDR3 is 14 amino acids. Germline CDR1 reads SGDLS; CDR2 reads YYNGEE. CDR3 in DNA: TGTGCCAGCAGCCGGACTAGCGGGATCAATGAGCAGTTCTTC. Amino acid sequence: CASSRTSGINEQFF.

There are a few counts of this clone. The chain's CDR3 is CAWTTGNTIYF. The CDR3 DNA reads TGTGCCTGGACCACTGGAAACACCATATATTTT. The chain uses TRBV30 and TRBJ1-3; D gene ambiguous. The germline V and J ends were trimmed by 4 bases and 2 bases, with 3 bases remaining between them. This CDR3 contains 11 residues. CDR1 GTSNPN and CDR2 SVGIG come from the germline V gene (reference sequence).

A few counts support this clone. This chain joins TRBV11-3 and TRBJ2-2; 7 nucleotides line up with TRBD1. J gave up 3 bases and V 5 bases, and 6 bases lay outside the gene matches. CDR1 and CDR2 (germline): SGHNT, YENEEA. The CDR3 sequence is 15 residues long. CDR3 nucleotides: TGTGCCAGCAGCCTGGGACAGCTAGACACCGGGGAGCTGTTTTTT. Translated, it gives CASSLGQLDTGELFF.

A few counts support this clone. This rearrangement joins TRBV10-3 to TRBJ2-1; 10 bases are shared with TRBD2. Germline values: CDR1 ENHRY, CDR2 SYGVKD. Germline trimming cut 2 bases from V and 7 bases from J; bases unmatched to any gene: 11. The CDR3 is 17 residues long. The CDR3 DNA reads as TGTGCCATCAGTGAGCCCCTCCTGGGGGGACTAGCGAATGAGCAGTTCTTC. It yields the protein CAISEPLLGGLANEQFF.

This clone was seen a few times. The chain links TRBV28 to TRBJ2-1; D remains ambiguous. The V end was cut by 7 bases, the J end by 3 bases, with 4 bases between. Germline V CDR1 and CDR2: MDHEN, SYDVKM. The CDR3 loop spans 11 amino acids. The CDR3, as DNA: TGTGCCAGCACGGGCTACAATGAGCAGTTCTTC. Translation: CASTGYNEQFF.

The chain recombines TRBV15 with TRBJ2-1; 12 bases are a match to TRBD2. CDR3 length: 16 amino acids. Unmatched junction bases numbered 7, after V lost 5 bases and J lost 5 bases. Germline V gene sequence: CDR1 LNHNV, CDR2 YYDKDF (reference sequence). The CDR3 nucleotides read TGTGCCACCAGCCCTCCGACTAGCGGGAGTAACAATGAGCAGTTCTTC. Its translation: CATSPPTSGSNNEQFF.